This record concerns one T cell receptor (beta chain) sequence. Donors were grouped by their self-reported clinical history. The record originates from a study of blood T cell repertoires in COVID-19. The overall study: Acute-phase and convalescent COVID-19 samples originated in the United States, Italy and Spain.

TCRdb's copy holds only in-frame clones and misses some; the assay was immunoSEQ multiplex PCR. The sample holds some 350,000 clones, approximately 88% seen once. This sequence originates from a young man who had recovered from COVID-19. Sequenced sample: PBMCs or T cells enriched from blood (not recorded which).

CDR3 coding DNA: TGCAGCAGCATAACAGGGGGCTCCTACAATGAGCAGTTCTTC. Protein: CSSITGGSYNEQFF. The chain employs TRBV29-1 and TRBJ2-1; 8 bases line up with TRBD1. This CDR3 is built from 14 residues. V gave up 8 bases and J gave up 0 bases; unmatched junction bases: 6. The germline gives CDR1 SQVTM, CDR2 ANQGSEA.